The clone carrying this TCR beta chain was seen a handful of times. This table comes from immunoSEQ multiplex PCR, and its TCRdb copy is limited to in-frame clones, with some not included. The table records a few hundred thousand clones, around 90% of them present only once. These data belong to a study of control samples from healthy donors and cancer patients. Germline-derived CDR1 and CDR2 are LGHNA and YNFKEQ. Trimming left V 1 base short and J 5 bases short, with 11 bases between. The CDR3 has 15 amino acids. The material sequenced was PBMCs. The V and J genes are TRBV4-2 and TRBJ1-4, with no clear D. This TCR came from a man aged 35-49 years with head and neck cancer. CDR3 DNA: TGTGCCAGCAGCCAAGTGACGGAAAACAATGAAAAACTGTTTTTT. Residues: CASSQVTENNEKLFF.